The sample holds many counts of the clone carrying this T cell receptor beta chain. The CDR3 loop spans 15 amino acids. With 0 bases removed from V and 0 bases from J, the gap between germline ends came to 5 bases. Germline CDR1 and CDR2: LGHNA and YSLEER. The data are from a study of breast tumors, draining lymph nodes, adjacent tissues. The lymph nodes were axillary draining lymph nodes from breast cancer patients. TCRdb recomputed calls from the multiplex PCR reads with MiXCR, one row per CDR3 protein. The table lists about 300,000 distinct CDR3 sequences, around 31% of them singletons. This TCR was sampled from a female donor with breast cancer. Some clones in this sample may be carry-over from other donors' samples. Specimen: axillary lymph node tissue. The chain uses TRBV4-3 and TRBJ2-2; D is unresolved. This chain's CDR3 is CASSQDLANTGELFF. In DNA, the CDR3 is TGCGCCAGCAGCCAAGACCTAGCGAACACCGGGGAGCTGTTTTTT.